This T cell receptor (beta chain) was profiled in a study of shared clonotypes between healthy human individuals. Germline V gene lookup returns CDR1 SGHRS and CDR2 YFSETQ. Trimming shortened V by 0 bases and J by 1 base, and 10 bases separated the two germline ends. CDR3 length: 15 residues. The table came from immunoSEQ multiplex PCR; TCRdb's copy has only in-frame clones and leaves some out. The sample has roughly 500,000 clones, almost 97% seen once; the top ten hold 0.055% to 0.075%. What was sequenced was naive CD4+ T cells sorted from blood. Subset given: CD45RA+ positively selected. The clonotype comes from a woman aged 25 to 39 in good health. The V gene is TRBV5-1, the J gene TRBJ1-1, with D unresolved. The CDR3 loop is CASSLVGRGNTEAFF. CDR3 bases: TGCGCCAGCAGCTTGGTTGGCCGGGGGAACACTGAAGCTTTCTTT.